What follows describes a single T cell receptor beta chain. As yet, its antigen is unknown. CDR1 is SNHLY and CDR2 is FYNNEI in the germline V gene. The CDR3 is 13 amino acids. The V gene lost 7 bases and the J gene lost 5 bases, with 11 bases spanning the gap. This record comes from a study of T cell responses to AZD1222 COVID-19 vaccine. Looking at the study overall: Some second doses came at about 4 weeks and others at about 12 weeks; these were pooled. Points from the study as a whole: Unmutated variant regions reportedly attract nearly half of all spike-specific TCRs.

The protocol was immunoSEQ multiplex PCR, while the TCRdb copy is restricted to in-frame clones and leaves out a portion. In the table there are around 100,000 clones, approximately 89% of which are singletons. The V and J genes are TRBV2 and TRBJ1-4; D ambiguous. This specimen consisted of peripheral blood, obtained on day 0 of AZD1222 vaccination. The clonotype comes from an adult in good health. CDR3 residues: CASTGPTNEKLFF. CDR3 DNA sequence: TGTGCCAGCACCGGGCCCACGAATGAAAAACTGTTTTTT. Full variable domain (remainder filled in from reference TRBV2 and TRBJ1-4): EPEVTQTPSHQVTQMGQEVILRCVPISNHLYFYWYRQILGQKVEFLVSFYNNEISEKSEIFDDQFSVERPDGSNFTLKIRSTKLEDSAMYFCASTGPTNEKLFFGSGTQLSVL.